The source of this TCR beta chain is a study of T cell responses to AZD1222 COVID-19 vaccine. Study-level information: Second-dose recipients at about 4 or about 12 weeks were treated as one pooled group. The study, taken as a whole, reports: Donor demographics were predominantly white British with a female majority; clonal diversity may be underestimated. Samples come after the peak T cell response, not at day 14.

On this clone: Its target is not known.

This table comes from immunoSEQ multiplex PCR, and its TCRdb copy is limited to in-frame clones, with some not included. This table has about 97,000 clones, about 89% appearing once. The CDR3 length is 15 residues. The V gene lost 4 bases and the J gene lost 4 bases, with 16 bases spanning the gap. The germline CDR1 and CDR2 sequences are SGHRS and YFSETQ. This sequence originates from an adult in good health. The starting material was peripheral blood, obtained on day 0 of AZD1222 vaccination. The chain couples TRBV5-1 to TRBJ2-3, with D perhaps matching TRBD2 (7 bases). As DNA, the CDR3 is TGCGCCAGCAGCCCGGAAGGGGGGGCGGCAGATACGCAGTATTTT. Amino acid sequence: CASSPEGGAADTQYF. Full variable domain (missing parts from reference TRBV5-1 and TRBJ2-3): KAGVTQTPRYLIKTRGQQVTLSCSPISGHRSVSWYQQTPGQGLQFLFEYFSETQRNKGNFPGRFSGRQFSNSRSEMNVSTLELGDSALYLCASSPEGGAADTQYFGPGTRLTVL.